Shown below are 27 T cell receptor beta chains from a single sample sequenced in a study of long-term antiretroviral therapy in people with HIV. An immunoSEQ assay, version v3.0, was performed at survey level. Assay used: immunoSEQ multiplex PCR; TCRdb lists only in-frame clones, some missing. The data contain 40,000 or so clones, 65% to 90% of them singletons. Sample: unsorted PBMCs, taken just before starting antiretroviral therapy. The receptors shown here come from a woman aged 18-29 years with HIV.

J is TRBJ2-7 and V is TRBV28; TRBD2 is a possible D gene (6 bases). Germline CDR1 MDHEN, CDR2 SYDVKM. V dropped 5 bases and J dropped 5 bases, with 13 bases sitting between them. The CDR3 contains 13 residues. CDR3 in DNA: TGTGCCAGCAGTCCGGACGGAGGGGACGAGCAGTACTTC. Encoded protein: CASSPDGGDEQYF.

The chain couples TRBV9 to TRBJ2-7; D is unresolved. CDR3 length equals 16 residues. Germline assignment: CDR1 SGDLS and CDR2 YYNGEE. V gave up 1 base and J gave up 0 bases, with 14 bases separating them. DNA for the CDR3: TGTGCCAGCAGCGTATATGACACTCAAAGCTCCTACGAGCAGTACTTC. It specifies CASSVYDTQSSYEQYF.

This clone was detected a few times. The CDR3 DNA follows: TGTGCCAGCAGCTTTAATAATCAGCCCCAGCATTTT. Protein: CASSFNNQPQHF. The J gene is TRBJ1-5, the V gene TRBV5-6; D is undetermined. The germline CDR1 and CDR2 sequences are SGHDT and YYEEEE. Trimming took 2 bases from V and 4 from J, leaving 4 bases between them. There are 12 residues in the CDR3.

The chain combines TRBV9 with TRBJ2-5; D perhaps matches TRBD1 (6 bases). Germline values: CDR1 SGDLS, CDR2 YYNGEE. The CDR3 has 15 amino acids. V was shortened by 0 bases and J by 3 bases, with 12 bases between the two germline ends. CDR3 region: CASSVDRVGEETQYF. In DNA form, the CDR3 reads TGTGCCAGCAGCGTAGACAGGGTAGGGGAAGAGACCCAGTACTTC. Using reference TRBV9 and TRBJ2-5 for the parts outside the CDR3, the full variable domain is DSGVTQTPKHLITATGQRVTLRCSPRSGDLSVYWYQQSLDQGLQFLIQYYNGEERAKGNILERFSAQQFPDLHSELNLSSLELGDSALYFCASSVDRVGEETQYFGPGTRLLVL.

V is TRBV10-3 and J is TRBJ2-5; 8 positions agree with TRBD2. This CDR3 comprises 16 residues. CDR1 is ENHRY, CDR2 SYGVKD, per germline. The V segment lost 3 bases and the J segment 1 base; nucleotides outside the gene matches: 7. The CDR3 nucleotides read TGTGCCATCAGTGAAAGTCTAGCGGGCCCCCAAGAGACCCAGTACTTC. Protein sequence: CAISESLAGPQETQYF.

The CDR3 DNA follows: TGTGCCAGCAGTAAGCTCTTGGTGGAGACCCAGTACTTC. The encoded protein is CASSKLLVETQYF. The chain uses TRBV6-6 and TRBJ2-5; D call uncertain. Germline V lookup: CDR1 MNHNY, CDR2 SVGAGI (reference sequence). The CDR3 contains 13 residues. The V and J ends lost 5 bases and 5 bases respectively, with 12 bases between them.

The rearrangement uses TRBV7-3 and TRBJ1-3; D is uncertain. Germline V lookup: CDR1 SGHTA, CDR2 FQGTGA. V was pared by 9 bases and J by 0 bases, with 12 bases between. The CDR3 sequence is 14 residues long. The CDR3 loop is CARRTGDSGNTIYF. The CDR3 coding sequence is TGTGCCAGGAGGACGGGTGACTCTGGAAACACCATATATTTT.

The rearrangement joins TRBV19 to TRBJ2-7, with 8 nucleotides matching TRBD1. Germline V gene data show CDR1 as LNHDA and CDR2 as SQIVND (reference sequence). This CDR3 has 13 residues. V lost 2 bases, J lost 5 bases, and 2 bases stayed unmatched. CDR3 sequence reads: CASSIKTGDEQYF. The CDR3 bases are TGTGCCAGTAGTATAAAGACAGGGGACGAGCAGTACTTC.

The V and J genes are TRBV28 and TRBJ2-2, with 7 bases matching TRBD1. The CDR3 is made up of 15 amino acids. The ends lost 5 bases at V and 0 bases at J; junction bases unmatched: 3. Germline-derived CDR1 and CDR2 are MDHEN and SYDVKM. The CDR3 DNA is TGTGCCAGCAGTAAGGGGGCTACGAACACCGGGGAGCTGTTTTTT. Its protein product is CASSKGATNTGELFF. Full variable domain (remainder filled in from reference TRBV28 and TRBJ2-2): DVKVTQSSRYLVKRTGEKVFLECVQDMDHENMFWYRQDPGLGLRLIYFSYDVKMKEKGDIPEGYSVSREKKERFSLILESASTNQTSMYLCASSKGATNTGELFFGEGSRLTVL.

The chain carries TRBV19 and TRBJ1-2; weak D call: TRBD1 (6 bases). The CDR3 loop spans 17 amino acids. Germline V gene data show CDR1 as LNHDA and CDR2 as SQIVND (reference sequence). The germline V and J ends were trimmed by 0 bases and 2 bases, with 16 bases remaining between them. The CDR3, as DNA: TGTGCCAGTAGTATAGAGGCGACAGGACCACTCAACTATGGCTACACCTTC. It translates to CASSIEATGPLNYGYTF. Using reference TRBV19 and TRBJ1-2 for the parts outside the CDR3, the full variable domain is DGGITQSPKYLFRKEGQNVTLSCEQNLNHDAMYWYRQDPGQGLRLIYYSQIVNDFQKGDIAEGYSVSREKKESFPLTVTSAQKNPTAFYLCASSIEATGPLNYGYTFGSGTRLTVV.

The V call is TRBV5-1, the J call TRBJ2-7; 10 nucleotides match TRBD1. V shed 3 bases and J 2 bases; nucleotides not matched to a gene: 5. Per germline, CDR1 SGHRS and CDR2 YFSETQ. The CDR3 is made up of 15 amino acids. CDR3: CASSSGTGATYEQYF. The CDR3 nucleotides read TGCGCCAGCAGCTCAGGGACAGGGGCGACCTACGAGCAGTACTTC. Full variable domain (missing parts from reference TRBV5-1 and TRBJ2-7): KAGVTQTPRYLIKTRGQQVTLSCSPISGHRSVSWYQQTPGQGLQFLFEYFSETQRNKGNFPGRFSGRQFSNSRSEMNVSTLELGDSALYLCASSSGTGATYEQYFGPGTRLTVT.

This chain's CDR3 is CASSAPLGGGETQYF. The CDR3 DNA follows: TGTGCCAGTAGTGCCCCGCTGGGGGGAGGCGAGACCCAGTACTTC. This chain connects TRBV19 to TRBJ2-5; tentatively, D is TRBD2 (6 bases). Germline values: CDR1 LNHDA, CDR2 SQIVND (reference sequence). Trimming stripped 5 bases from V and 5 bases from J, with 18 bases between. The CDR3 spans 15 residues.

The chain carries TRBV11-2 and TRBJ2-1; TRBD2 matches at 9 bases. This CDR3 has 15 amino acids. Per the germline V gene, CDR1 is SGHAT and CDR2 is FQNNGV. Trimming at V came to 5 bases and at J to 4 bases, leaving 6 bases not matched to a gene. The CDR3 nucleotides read TGTGCCAGCAGCCCTACTAGCGGGCCTTACAATGAGCAGTTCTTC. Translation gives CASSPTSGPYNEQFF.

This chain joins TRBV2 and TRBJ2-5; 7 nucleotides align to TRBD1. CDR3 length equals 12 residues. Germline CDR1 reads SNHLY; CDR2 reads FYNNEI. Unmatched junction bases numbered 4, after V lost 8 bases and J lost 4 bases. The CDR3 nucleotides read TGTGCCAGCCAGGGGGTGGGAGAGACCCAGTACTTC. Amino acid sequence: CASQGVGETQYF.

CDR3 in DNA: TGTGCCAGCAGCTTAGGGGAGGATGAGCAGTTCTTC. Translating gives CASSLGEDEQFF. The rearrangement joins TRBV11-2 to TRBJ2-1; D possibly corresponds to TRBD2 (6 bases). Germline CDR1 and CDR2: SGHAT and FQNNGV. The CDR3 contains 12 residues. V dropped 1 base and J dropped 8 bases, with 6 bases sitting between them.

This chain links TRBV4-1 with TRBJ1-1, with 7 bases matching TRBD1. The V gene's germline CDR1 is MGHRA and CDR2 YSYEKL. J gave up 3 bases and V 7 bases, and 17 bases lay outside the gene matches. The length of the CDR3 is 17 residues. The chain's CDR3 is CASTQTDQTGLYTEAFF. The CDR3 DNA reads TGCGCCAGCACCCAGACGGATCAGACAGGGCTGTACACTGAAGCTTTCTTT.

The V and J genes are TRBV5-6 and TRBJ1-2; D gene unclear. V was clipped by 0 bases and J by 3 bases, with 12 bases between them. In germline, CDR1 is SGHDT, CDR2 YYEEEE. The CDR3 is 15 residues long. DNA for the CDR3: TGTGCCAGCAGCTTGGTTAGGCAGCGATACTATGGCTACACCTTC. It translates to CASSLVRQRYYGYTF.

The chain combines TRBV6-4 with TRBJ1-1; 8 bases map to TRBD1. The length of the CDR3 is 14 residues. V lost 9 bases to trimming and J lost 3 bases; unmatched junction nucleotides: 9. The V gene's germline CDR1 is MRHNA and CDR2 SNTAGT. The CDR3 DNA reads TGTGCCAGATTCAGGGGGCAGGAGGACACTGAAGCTTTCTTT. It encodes CARFRGQEDTEAFF.

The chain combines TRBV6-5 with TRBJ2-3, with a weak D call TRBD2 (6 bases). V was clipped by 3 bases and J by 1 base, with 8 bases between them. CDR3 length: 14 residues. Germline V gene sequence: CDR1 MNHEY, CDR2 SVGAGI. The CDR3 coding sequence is TGTGCCAGCAGTTATGGCGGGGGCACAGATACGCAGTATTTT. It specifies CASSYGGGTDTQYF.

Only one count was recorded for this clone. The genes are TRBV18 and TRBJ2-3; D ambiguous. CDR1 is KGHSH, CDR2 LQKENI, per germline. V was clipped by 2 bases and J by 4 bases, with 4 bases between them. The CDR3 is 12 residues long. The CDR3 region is CASSPSADTQYF. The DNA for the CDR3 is TGTGCCAGCTCACCATCGGCAGATACGCAGTATTTT.

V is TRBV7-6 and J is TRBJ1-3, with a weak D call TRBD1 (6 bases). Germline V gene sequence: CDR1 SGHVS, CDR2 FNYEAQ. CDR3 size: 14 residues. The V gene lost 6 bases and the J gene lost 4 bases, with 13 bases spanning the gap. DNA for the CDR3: TGTGCCAGCAGGCTCTCCAGGGGAGGAAACACCATATATTTT. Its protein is CASRLSRGGNTIYF.

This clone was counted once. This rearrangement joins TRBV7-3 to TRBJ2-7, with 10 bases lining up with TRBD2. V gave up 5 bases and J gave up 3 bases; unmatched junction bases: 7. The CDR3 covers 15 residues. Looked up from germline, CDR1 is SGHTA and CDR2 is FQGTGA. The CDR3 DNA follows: TGTGCCAGCAGCCCCTCCCCTAGCGGGAGCTACGAGCAGTACTTC. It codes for CASSPSPSGSYEQYF.

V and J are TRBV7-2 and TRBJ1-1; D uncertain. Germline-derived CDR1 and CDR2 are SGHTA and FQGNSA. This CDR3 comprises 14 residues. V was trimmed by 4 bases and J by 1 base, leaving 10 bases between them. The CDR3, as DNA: TGTGCCAGCAGCTCCGACTTAGGGAACACTGAAGCTTTCTTT. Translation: CASSSDLGNTEAFF.

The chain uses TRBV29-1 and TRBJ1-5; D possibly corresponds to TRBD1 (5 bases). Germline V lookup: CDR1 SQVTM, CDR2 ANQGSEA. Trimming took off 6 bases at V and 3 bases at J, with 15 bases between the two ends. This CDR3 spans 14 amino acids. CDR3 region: CSVTVGRDNQPQHF. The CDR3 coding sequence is TGCAGCGTGACAGTGGGACGGGACAATCAGCCCCAGCATTTT.

The CDR3 loop reads CASSPIRTPDTQYF. CDR3 nucleotide sequence: TGTGCCAGCAGCCCAATCAGGACTCCGGATACGCAGTATTTT. V gene TRBV7-8 combines with J gene TRBJ2-3; perhaps TRBD2 as D (5 bases). The V end was cut by 5 bases, the J end by 6 bases, with 15 bases between. Germline lookup yields CDR1 SGHVS and CDR2 FQNEAQ. This CDR3 region has 14 residues. The whole variable domain, remainder taken from reference TRBV7-8 and TRBJ2-3, is GAGVSQSPRYKVAKRGQDVALRCDPISGHVSLFWYQQALGQGPEFLTYFQNEAQLDKSGLPSDRFFAERPEGSVSTLKIQRTQQEDSAVYLCASSPIRTPDTQYFGPGTRLTVL.

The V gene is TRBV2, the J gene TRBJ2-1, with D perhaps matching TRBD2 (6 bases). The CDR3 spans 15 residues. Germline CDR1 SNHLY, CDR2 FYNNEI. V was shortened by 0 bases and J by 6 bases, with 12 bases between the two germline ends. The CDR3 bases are TGTGCCAGCAGTGAAGCGGGAGGAACGGTCAATGAGCAGTTCTTC. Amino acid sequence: CASSEAGGTVNEQFF. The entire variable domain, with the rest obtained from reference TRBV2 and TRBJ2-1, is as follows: EPEVTQTPSHQVTQMGQEVILRCVPISNHLYFYWYRQILGQKVEFLVSFYNNEISEKSEIFDDQFSVERPDGSNFTLKIRSTKLEDSAMYFCASSEAGGTVNEQFFGPGTRLTVL.

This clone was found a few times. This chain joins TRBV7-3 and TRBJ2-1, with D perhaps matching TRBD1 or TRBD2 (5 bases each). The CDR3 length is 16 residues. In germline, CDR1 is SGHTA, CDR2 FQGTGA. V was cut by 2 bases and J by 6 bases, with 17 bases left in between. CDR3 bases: TGTGCCAGCAGCTTATGGGGTGGGACGGGAATCAATGAGCAGTTCTTC. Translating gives CASSLWGGTGINEQFF.